This T cell receptor beta chain comes out of a study of PD-L1 blockade in urothelial cancer. Study details: Blood was analyzed 3 weeks (second dose) and 6 weeks after treatment start. Blood yielded a median of approximately 150,000 T cells per sample. General observations from the study: Below-median pretreatment blood TCR clonality was a predictor of better survival.

A remark on this clone: Antigen: not known.

V lost 3 bases, J lost 0 bases, and 4 bases stayed unmatched. Per the germline V gene, CDR1 is SQVTM and CDR2 is ANQGSEA. This CDR3 has 16 residues. Assay used: immunoSEQ multiplex PCR; TCRdb lists only in-frame clones, some missing. The repertoire includes 85,000 to 130,000 clones, around 90% of them detected once, and about 0.91% sits in the top ten. The gene calls are TRBV29-1 and TRBJ2-7, with 14 positions matching TRBD2. The input for sequencing was PBMCs, taken around atezolizumab (anti-PD-L1) treatment. The receptor was isolated from a woman aged 80 or over with urothelial cancer. The CDR3 region is CSVEGLAGAGSYEQYF. As DNA, the CDR3 is TGCAGCGTTGAGGGACTAGCGGGAGCAGGCTCCTACGAGCAGTACTTC.